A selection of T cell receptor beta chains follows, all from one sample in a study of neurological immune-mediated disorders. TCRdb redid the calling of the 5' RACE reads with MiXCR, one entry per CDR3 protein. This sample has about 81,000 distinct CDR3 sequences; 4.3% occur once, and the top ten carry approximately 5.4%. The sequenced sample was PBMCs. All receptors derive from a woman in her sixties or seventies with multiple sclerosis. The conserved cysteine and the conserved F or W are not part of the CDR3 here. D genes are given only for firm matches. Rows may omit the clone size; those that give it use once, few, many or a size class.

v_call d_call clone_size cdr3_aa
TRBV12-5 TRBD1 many ASGLAGTAENIQY
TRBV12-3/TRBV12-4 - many ASSSQGMRNQPQH
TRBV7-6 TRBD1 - ASSRPRDRALFNEQF
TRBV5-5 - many ASSIQDQPQH
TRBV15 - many ATSTGANVLT
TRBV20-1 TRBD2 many SARGAGLGSYEQY
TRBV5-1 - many ASSLKPPVTEAF
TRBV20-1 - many SARADLRQETQY
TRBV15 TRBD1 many ATSRDRAGGNKQY
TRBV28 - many ASSFGSNQPQH
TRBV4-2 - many ASSQEAGTPYEQY
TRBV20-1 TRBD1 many SARVRYRGRRETQY
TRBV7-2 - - ASSFQLGKETQY
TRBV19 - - ASSIASVRTEAF
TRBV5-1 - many ASSLKTGDVTEAF
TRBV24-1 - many ATSDPPTDTQY